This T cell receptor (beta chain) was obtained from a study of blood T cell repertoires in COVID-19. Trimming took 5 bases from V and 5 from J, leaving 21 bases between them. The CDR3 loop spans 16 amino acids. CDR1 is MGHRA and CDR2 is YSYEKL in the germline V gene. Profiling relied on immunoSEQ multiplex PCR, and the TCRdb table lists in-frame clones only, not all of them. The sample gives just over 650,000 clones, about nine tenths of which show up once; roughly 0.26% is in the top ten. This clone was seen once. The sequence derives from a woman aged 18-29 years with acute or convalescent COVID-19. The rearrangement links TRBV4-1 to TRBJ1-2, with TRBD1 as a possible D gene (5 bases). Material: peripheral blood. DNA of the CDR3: TGCGCCAGCAGCTCCGGACTAAGCCTAGGGGTGTATGGCTACACCTTC. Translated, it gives CASSSGLSLGVYGYTF.